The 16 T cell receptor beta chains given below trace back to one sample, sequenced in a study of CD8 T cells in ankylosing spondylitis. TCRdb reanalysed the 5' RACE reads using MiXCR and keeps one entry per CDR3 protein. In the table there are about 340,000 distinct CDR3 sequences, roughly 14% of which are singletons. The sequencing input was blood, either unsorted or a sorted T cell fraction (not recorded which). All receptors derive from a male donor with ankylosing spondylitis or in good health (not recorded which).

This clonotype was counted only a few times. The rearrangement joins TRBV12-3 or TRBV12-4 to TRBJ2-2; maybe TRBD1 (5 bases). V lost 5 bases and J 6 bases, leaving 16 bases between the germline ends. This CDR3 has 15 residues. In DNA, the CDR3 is TGTGCCAGCAGTCCTCGGACACGAACGGCCGGGGAGCTGTTTTTT. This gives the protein CASSPRTRTAGELFF.

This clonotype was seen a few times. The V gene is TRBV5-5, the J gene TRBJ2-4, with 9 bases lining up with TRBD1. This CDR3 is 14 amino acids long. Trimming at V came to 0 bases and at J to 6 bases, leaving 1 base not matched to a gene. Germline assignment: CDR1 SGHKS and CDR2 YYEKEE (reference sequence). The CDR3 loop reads CASSLGQGVNIQYF. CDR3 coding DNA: TGTGCCAGCAGCTTGGGACAGGGGGTAAACATTCAGTACTTC.

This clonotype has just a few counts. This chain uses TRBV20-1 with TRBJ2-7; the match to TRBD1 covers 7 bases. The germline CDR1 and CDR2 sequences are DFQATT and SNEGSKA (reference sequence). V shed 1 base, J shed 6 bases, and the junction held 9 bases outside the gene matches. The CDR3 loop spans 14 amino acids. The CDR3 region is CSARVNRGAIEQYF. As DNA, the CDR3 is TGCAGTGCTAGAGTGAACAGGGGAGCGATCGAGCAGTACTTC.

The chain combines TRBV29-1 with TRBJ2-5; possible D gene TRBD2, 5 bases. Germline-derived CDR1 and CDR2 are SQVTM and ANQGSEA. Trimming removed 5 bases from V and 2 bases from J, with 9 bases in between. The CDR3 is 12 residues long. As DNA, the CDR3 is TGCAGCGTTTACGGGAATCAAGAGACCCAGTACTTC. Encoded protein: CSVYGNQETQYF.

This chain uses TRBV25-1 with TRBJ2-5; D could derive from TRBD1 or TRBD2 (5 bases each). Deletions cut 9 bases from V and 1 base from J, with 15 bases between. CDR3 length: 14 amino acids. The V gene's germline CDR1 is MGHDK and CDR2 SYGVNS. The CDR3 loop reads CASSLKRGQETQYF. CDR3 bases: TGTGCCAGTAGTCTTAAGAGGGGCCAAGAGACCCAGTACTTC.

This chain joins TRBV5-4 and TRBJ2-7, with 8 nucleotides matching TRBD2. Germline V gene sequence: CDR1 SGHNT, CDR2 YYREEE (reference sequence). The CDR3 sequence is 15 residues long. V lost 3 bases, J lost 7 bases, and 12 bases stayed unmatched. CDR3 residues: CASSSGGTPDIEQYF. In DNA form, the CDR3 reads TGTGCCAGCAGCTCGGGAGGGACCCCGGATATTGAGCAGTACTTC.

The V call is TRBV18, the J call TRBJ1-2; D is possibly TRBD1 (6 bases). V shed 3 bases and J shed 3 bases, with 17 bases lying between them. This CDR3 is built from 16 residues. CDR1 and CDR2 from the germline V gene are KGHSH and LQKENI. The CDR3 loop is CASSPTGGAVYYGYTF. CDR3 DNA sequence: TGTGCCAGCTCACCGACCGGGGGCGCCGTTTACTATGGCTACACCTTC.

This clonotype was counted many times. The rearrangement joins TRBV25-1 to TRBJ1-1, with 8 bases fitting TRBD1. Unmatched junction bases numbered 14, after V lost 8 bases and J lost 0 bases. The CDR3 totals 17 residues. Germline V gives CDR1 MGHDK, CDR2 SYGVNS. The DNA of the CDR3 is TGTGCCAGCTCCCCAGGTGGGACAGGTTTCCTGAACACTGAAGCTTTCTTT. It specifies CASSPGGTGFLNTEAFF.

The CDR3 reads CASSGGSPQETQYF. CDR3 nucleotide sequence: TGCGCCAGCAGTGGCGGGAGCCCGCAAGAGACCCAGTACTTC. The chain uses TRBV10-2 and TRBJ2-5; 7 bases line up with TRBD2. The CDR3 extends over 14 amino acids. Germline CDR1 WSHSY, CDR2 SAAADI. V was clipped by 4 bases and J by 2 bases; unmatched bases: 4.

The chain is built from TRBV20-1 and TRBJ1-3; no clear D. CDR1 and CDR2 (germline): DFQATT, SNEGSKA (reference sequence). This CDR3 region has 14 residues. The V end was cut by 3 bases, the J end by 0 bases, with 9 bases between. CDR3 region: CSARSRVSGNTIYF. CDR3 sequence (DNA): TGCAGTGCTAGGAGCAGAGTCTCTGGAAACACCATATATTTT.

CDR3 loop: CASSAGLAMNIQYF. For the CDR3, the DNA is TGTGCCAGCAGCGCCGGACTAGCTATGAACATTCAGTACTTC. The genes are TRBV11-2 and TRBJ2-4; 8 nucleotides align to TRBD2. This CDR3 contains 14 residues. Trimming at V came to 5 bases and at J to 7 bases, leaving 7 bases not matched to a gene. Germline loops: CDR1 SGHAT, CDR2 FQNNGV.

The CDR3 reads CASSMGLAGEQFF. As DNA, the CDR3 is TGTGCCAGTAGTATGGGACTAGCCGGGGAGCAGTTCTTC. The chain combines TRBV19 with TRBJ2-1; 9 bases line up with TRBD2. The V gene's germline CDR1 is LNHDA and CDR2 SQIVND (reference sequence). V gave up 3 bases and J gave up 10 bases; unmatched junction bases: 4. The CDR3 spans 13 residues.

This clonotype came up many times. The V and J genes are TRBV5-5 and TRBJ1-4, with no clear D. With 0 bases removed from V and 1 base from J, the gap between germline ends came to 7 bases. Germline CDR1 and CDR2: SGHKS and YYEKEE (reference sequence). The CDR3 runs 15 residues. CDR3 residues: CASSLEAGTNEKLFF. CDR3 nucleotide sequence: TGTGCCAGCAGCTTGGAAGCAGGAACTAATGAAAAACTGTTTTTT.

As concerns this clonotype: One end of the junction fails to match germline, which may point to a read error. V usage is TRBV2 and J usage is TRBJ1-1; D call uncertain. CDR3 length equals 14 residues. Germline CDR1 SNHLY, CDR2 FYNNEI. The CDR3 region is CASNEGVLTTEAFF. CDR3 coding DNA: TGTGCCAGCAATGAAGGAGTTCTAACCACTGAAGCTTTCTTT. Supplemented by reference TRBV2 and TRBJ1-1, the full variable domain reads EPEVTQTPSHQVTQMGQEVILRCVPISNHLYFYWYRQILGQKVEFLVSFYNNEISEKSEIFDDQFSVERPDGSNFTLKIRSTKLEDSAMYFCASNEGVLTTEAFFGQGTRLTVV.

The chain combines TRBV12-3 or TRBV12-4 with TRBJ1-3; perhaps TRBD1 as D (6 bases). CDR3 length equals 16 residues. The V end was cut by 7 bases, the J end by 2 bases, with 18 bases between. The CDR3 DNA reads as TGTGCCAGCACCCTCCGGGGGGGGGCGGCTGGAAACACCATATATTTT. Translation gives CASTLRGGAAGNTIYF.

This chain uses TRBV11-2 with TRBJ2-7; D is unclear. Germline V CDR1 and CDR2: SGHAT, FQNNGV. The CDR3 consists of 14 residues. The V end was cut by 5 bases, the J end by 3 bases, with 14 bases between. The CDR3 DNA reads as TGTGCCAGCAGCCTCTCCCCCGACGGCTACGAGCAGTACTTC. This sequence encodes CASSLSPDGYEQYF.